Presented here are 26 T cell receptor beta chains from one specimen sequenced in a study of blood T cell repertoires in COVID-19. The method was immunoSEQ multiplex PCR; TCRdb's version includes in-frame clones alone and lacks a portion of them. This sample has about 59,000 clones, with 80% to 95% found just once. The sample comprised peripheral blood. The receptors stem from an older man with acute or convalescent COVID-19.

V usage is TRBV7-9 and J usage is TRBJ2-5; TRBD2 is a possible D gene (5 bases). V shed 4 bases and J shed 5 bases, with 11 bases lying between them. Looked up from germline, CDR1 is SEHNR and CDR2 is FQNEAQ (reference sequence). The CDR3 runs 13 residues. The CDR3 reads CASSSERGETQYF. Here the CDR3 DNA reads TGTGCCAGCAGCTCTGAACGAGGGGAGACCCAGTACTTC.

The count of this clone is one. V is TRBV5-1 and J is TRBJ2-2; possible D gene TRBD1, 5 bases. From germline, CDR1 is SGHRS and CDR2 YFSETQ. Trimming removed 0 bases from V and 4 bases from J, with 10 bases in between. This CDR3 is 15 amino acids long. The CDR3 region is CASSLEGISTGELFF. CDR3 DNA sequence: TGCGCCAGCAGCTTGGAGGGGATCAGCACCGGGGAGCTGTTTTTT.

For the CDR3, the DNA is TGCGCCAGCAGCCAGACAGGGAGCTCCTACAATGAGCAGTTCTTC. Protein sequence: CASSQTGSSYNEQFF. The chain carries TRBV5-1 and TRBJ2-1; TRBD1 matches 7 bases. J lost 0 bases, V lost 4 bases, and 4 bases had no gene match. This CDR3 is 15 amino acids long. The germline V gene encodes CDR1 SGHRS and CDR2 YFSETQ.

The rearrangement joins TRBV4-2 to TRBJ2-5, with 8 bases lining up with TRBD2. CDR3 size: 18 residues. The germline CDR1 and CDR2 sequences are LGHNA and YNFKEQ. The V gene end was trimmed by 2 bases and the J gene end by 2 bases; junction bases not matched to a gene: 13. The chain's CDR3 is CASSQTSGVAGRQETQYF. CDR3 DNA: TGTGCCAGCAGCCAAACCTCGGGGGTAGCGGGGCGGCAAGAGACCCAGTACTTC.

The J gene is TRBJ1-2, the V gene TRBV6-5; D perhaps matches TRBD1 (6 bases). CDR3 length equals 13 residues. Germline loops: CDR1 MNHEY, CDR2 SVGAGI. Trimming stripped 8 bases from V and 3 bases from J, with 13 bases between. In DNA form, the CDR3 reads TGTGCCAGCGCCCCGAGGGGGTACTATGGCTACACCTTC. It specifies CASAPRGYYGYTF.

This clone was counted once. The chain has TRBV6-1 and TRBJ1-2, with D hard to call. This CDR3 is built from 15 residues. The V gene lost 1 base and the J gene lost 4 bases, with 13 bases spanning the gap. Germline CDR1 reads MNHNS; CDR2 reads SASEGT. In DNA, the CDR3 is TGTGCCAGCAGTGAAGATCCGGGAATGAGCTATGGCTACACCTTC. Its translation is CASSEDPGMSYGYTF.

This clone was seen just once. V usage is TRBV24-1 and J usage is TRBJ1-2; the D is unclear. Germline CDR1 KGHDR, CDR2 SFDVKD. The CDR3 covers 13 residues. Deletions cut 7 bases from V and 4 bases from J, with 12 bases between. Written as DNA, the CDR3 is TGTGCCACCAGGGATGCCCGGGGCTATGGCTACACCTTC. Protein product: CATRDARGYGYTF.

The J gene is TRBJ1-2, the V gene TRBV28, with 8 bases identical to TRBD1. The CDR3 is made up of 13 amino acids. V lost 7 bases and J lost 8; bases outside the gene matches: 9. Germline CDR1 and CDR2: MDHEN and SYDVKM. This CDR3 reads CASTDRVTRGYTF. The CDR3 nucleotides read TGTGCCAGCACGGACAGGGTAACACGCGGCTACACCTTC.

This chain joins TRBV28 and TRBJ1-2; the match to TRBD1 covers 8 bases. CDR1 and CDR2 (germline): MDHEN, SYDVKM. CDR3 size: 16 residues. J was trimmed by 8 bases and V by 2 bases; bases with no gene match: 13. CDR3 sequence: CASSLESSAGGRGYTF. The CDR3 DNA sequence: TGTGCCAGCAGTTTAGAAAGTTCGGCAGGGGGCCGGGGCTACACCTTC.

The chain joins TRBV21-1 to TRBJ1-5; the table's D call TRBD1 went unverified against the DNA. TRBV21-1 is reported as a pseudogene. This CDR3 is built from 20 residues. CDR3 coding DNA: TGTGCCAGCAGCAAAGGGCTGAGACAGGGTGCTATAGAAAGGGGTCAGCCCCAGCATTTT. Its protein is CASSKGLRQGAIERGQPQHF.

In its sample, this clone was seen once. J is TRBJ2-5 and V is TRBV12-3 or TRBV12-4; D gene uncertain. This CDR3 has 13 residues. Trimming took off 1 base at V and 3 bases at J, with 6 bases between the two ends. The CDR3 spells CASSLGQKETQYF. DNA for the CDR3: TGTGCCAGCAGTTTAGGTCAGAAAGAGACCCAGTACTTC.

Only a few counts were recorded for this clone. J is TRBJ2-1 and V is TRBV20-1; maybe TRBD1 (5 bases). Germline loops: CDR1 DFQATT, CDR2 SNEGSKA (reference sequence). V lost 4 bases to trimming and J lost 6 bases, with 7 bases between them. CDR3 length equals 11 residues. The CDR3 sequence is CSANRFNEQFF. For the CDR3, the DNA is TGCAGTGCTAACAGGTTCAATGAGCAGTTCTTC.

The CDR3 is CASSSPGAMNTEAFF. The CDR3 region has the DNA TGTGCCAGCAGCTCCCCAGGGGCCATGAACACTGAAGCTTTCTTT. This sequence joins TRBV13 and TRBJ1-1; TRBD1 might be the D (6 bases). Trimming left V 4 bases short and J 0 bases short, with 12 bases between. Germline V gene data show CDR1 as PRHDT and CDR2 as FYEKMQ (reference sequence). The CDR3 runs to 15 residues.

The rearrangement joins TRBV3-1 (or the pseudogene TRBV3-2) to TRBJ1-6; unclear D gene. Looked up from germline, CDR1 is LGHDT and CDR2 is YNNKEL (reference sequence). The CDR3 spans 14 residues. Trimming removed 1 base at V and 5 bases at J, with 6 bases between. DNA for the CDR3: TGTGCCAGCAGCCAAGGACTTAATAATTCACCCCTCCACTTT. It translates to CASSQGLNNSPLHF.

The rearrangement links TRBV3-1 (or the pseudogene TRBV3-2) to TRBJ2-2; perhaps TRBD1 as D (6 bases). The V gene's germline CDR1 is LGHDT and CDR2 YNNKEL (reference sequence). Deletions cut 1 base from V and 7 bases from J, with 10 bases between. This CDR3 has 14 residues. Written as DNA, the CDR3 is TGTGCCAGCAGCCAAGGGGGGCGCGGCGGGGAGCTGTTTTTT. It specifies CASSQGGRGGELFF.

The CDR3 bases are TGTGCCAGCAGCCGGGCGAGGGAACAAACAACTGAAGCTTTCTTT. Its protein product is CASSRAREQTTEAFF. This rearrangement joins TRBV6-6 to TRBJ1-1; D call uncertain. This CDR3 spans 15 amino acids. V was clipped by 6 bases and J by 5 bases, with 19 bases between them. The germline gives CDR1 MNHNY, CDR2 SVGAGI (reference sequence).

CDR3 amino acids: CASSLDRVSRPNYGYTF. The CDR3 nucleotides read TGTGCCAGCAGCTTGGACAGGGTTTCCCGTCCTAACTATGGCTACACCTTC. The chain links TRBV5-5 to TRBJ1-2; perhaps TRBD1 as D (6 bases). V was clipped by 0 bases and J by 0 bases, with 15 bases between them. CDR1 and CDR2 from the germline V gene are SGHKS and YYEKEE (reference sequence). The CDR3 totals 17 residues.

The genes are TRBV4-2 and TRBJ2-3, with TRBD1 identical over 7 bases. The CDR3 totals 16 residues. Trimming cost V 2 bases and J 6 bases; bases outside gene matches: 11. Germline loops: CDR1 LGHNA, CDR2 YNFKEQ. The CDR3 here is CASSQRPGQSTDTQYF. CDR3 bases: TGTGCCAGCAGCCAAAGGCCGGGACAGTCTACGGATACGCAGTATTTT.

This rearrangement joins TRBV6-6 to TRBJ1-1; a weak D match, TRBD1 (6 bases). V lost 5 bases, J lost 4 bases, and 14 bases lay in between. The CDR3 contains 14 residues. CDR1 and CDR2 (germline): MNHNY, SVGAGI (reference sequence). CDR3 DNA sequence: TGTGCCAGCAGTGCGGCCCCAGGGGCCACTGAAGCTTTCTTT. It specifies CASSAAPGATEAFF.

The V and J genes are TRBV27 and TRBJ2-3; possible D gene TRBD1, 5 bases. Trimming stripped 5 bases from V and 3 bases from J, with 12 bases between. The germline CDR1 and CDR2 sequences are MNHEY and SMNVEV (reference sequence). CDR3 size: 14 residues. The CDR3 spells CASSLQGRTDTQYF. CDR3 DNA: TGTGCCAGCAGTCTGCAGGGTCGGACAGATACGCAGTATTTT.

This sequence joins TRBV7-2 and TRBJ2-3; 12 bases agree with TRBD2. Germline V lookup: CDR1 SGHTA, CDR2 FQGNSA. Trimming at V came to 5 bases and at J to 2 bases, leaving 5 bases not matched to a gene. The length of the CDR3 is 16 residues. The CDR3 DNA reads TGTGCCAGCAGCACCGGACTAGCGGGGCACACAGATACGCAGTATTTT. It specifies CASSTGLAGHTDTQYF.

The chain employs TRBV6-5 and TRBJ1-1; D not certain. This CDR3 spans 13 amino acids. The germline CDR1 and CDR2 sequences are MNHEY and SVGAGI. Trimming stripped 7 bases from V and 3 bases from J, with 12 bases between. The CDR3 reads CASTPSRDTEAFF. For the CDR3, the DNA is TGTGCCAGCACCCCCAGCCGGGACACTGAAGCTTTCTTT.

This clone appeared once. The rearrangement links TRBV18 to TRBJ1-2; weak D call: TRBD1 (5 bases). Per the germline V gene, CDR1 is KGHSH and CDR2 is LQKENI. The CDR3 is made up of 15 amino acids. The V and J ends lost 6 bases and 3 bases respectively, with 17 bases between them. CDR3 DNA sequence: TGTGCCAGCTCCCCTGGGACTGAGAGAGACTATGGCTACACCTTC. It codes for CASSPGTERDYGYTF.

This clone was picked up a small number of times. The J gene is TRBJ2-7, the V gene TRBV9, with 7 bases fitting TRBD2. The germline CDR1 and CDR2 sequences are SGDLS and YYNGEE. J was trimmed by 7 bases and V by 3 bases; bases with no gene match: 10. CDR3 length equals 14 residues. As DNA, the CDR3 is TGTGCCAGCAGCGCCAGCGGGACCGTGGGGGAGCAGTACTTC. As protein: CASSASGTVGEQYF.

V and J are TRBV5-1 and TRBJ2-1; 12 nucleotides align to TRBD2. Germline assignment: CDR1 SGHRS and CDR2 YFSETQ. The CDR3 totals 15 residues. J was trimmed by 10 bases and V by 3 bases; bases with no gene match: 8. The CDR3 here is CASSSEGLAGREQFF. The CDR3 nucleotides are TGCGCCAGCAGCTCGGAAGGACTAGCGGGGAGGGAGCAGTTCTTC. The complete variable domain, with remaining parts taken from reference TRBV5-1 and TRBJ2-1, reads KAGVTQTPRYLIKTRGQQVTLSCSPISGHRSVSWYQQTPGQGLQFLFEYFSETQRNKGNFPGRFSGRQFSNSRSEMNVSTLELGDSALYLCASSSEGLAGREQFFGPGTRLTVL.

For the CDR3, the DNA is TGTGCCAGCAGCCAAGAAGGGGGCAGAGGTGGCTACACCTTC. It translates to CASSQEGGRGGYTF. The V call is TRBV3-1 (or the pseudogene TRBV3-2), the J call TRBJ1-2, with 7 bases that match TRBD1. With V trimmed by 0 bases and J by 7 bases, 5 bases remained unmatched. The CDR3 covers 14 residues. CDR1 is LGHDT, CDR2 YNNKEL, per germline (reference sequence).